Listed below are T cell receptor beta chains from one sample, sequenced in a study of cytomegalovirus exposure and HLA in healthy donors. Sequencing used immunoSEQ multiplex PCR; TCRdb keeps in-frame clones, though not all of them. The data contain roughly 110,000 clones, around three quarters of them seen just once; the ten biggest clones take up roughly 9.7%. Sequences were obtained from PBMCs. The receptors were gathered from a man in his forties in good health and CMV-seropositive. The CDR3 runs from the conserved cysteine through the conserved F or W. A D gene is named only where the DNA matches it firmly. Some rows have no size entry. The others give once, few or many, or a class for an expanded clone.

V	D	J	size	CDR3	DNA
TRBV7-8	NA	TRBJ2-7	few	CASSLVRWTPLAEQYF	TGTGCCAGCAGCTTAGTGCGATGGACACCTCTCGCCGAGCAGTACTTC
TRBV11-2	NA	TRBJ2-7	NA	CAIKQLKSGAGRSEQYF	TGTGCCATTAAGCAGCTTAAATCTGGTGCAGGGAGGAGCGAGCAGTACTTC
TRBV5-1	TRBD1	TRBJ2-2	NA	CASSGTTGPGELFF	TGCGCCAGCAGCGGAACGACAGGGCCCGGGGAGCTGTTTTTT
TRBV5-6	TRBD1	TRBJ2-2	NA	CASSLGDRGRTGELFF	TGTGCCAGCAGCTTGGGGGACAGGGGGCGAACCGGGGAGCTGTTTTTT
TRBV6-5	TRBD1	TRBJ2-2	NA	CASSRTGVTGELFF	TGTGCCAGCTCGCGGACAGGGGTAACCGGGGAGCTGTTTTTT
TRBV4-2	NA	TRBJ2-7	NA	CASSQETEPSYEQYF	TGTGCCAGCAGCCAAGAGACGGAGCCATCCTACGAGCAGTACTTC
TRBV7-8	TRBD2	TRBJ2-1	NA	CASSKRGGSYNEQFF	TGTGCCAGCAGCAAGCGGGGGGGCTCCTACAATGAGCAGTTCTTC
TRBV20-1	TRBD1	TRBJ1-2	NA	CSASDRVGYTF	TGCAGTGCCTCGGACAGGGTTGGCTACACCTTC
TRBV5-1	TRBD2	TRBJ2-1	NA	CASIPLAGSGGEQFF	TGCGCCAGCATTCCCCTAGCGGGTTCGGGAGGGGAGCAGTTCTTC
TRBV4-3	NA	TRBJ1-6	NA	CASSPWTAGDSPLHF	TGCGCCAGCAGCCCCTGGACAGCTGGGGATTCACCCCTCCACTTT
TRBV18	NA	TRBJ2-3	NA	CASSPLDPGLPTADTQYF	TGTGCCAGCTCACCATTAGACCCGGGACTCCCGACCGCGGATACGCAGTATTTT
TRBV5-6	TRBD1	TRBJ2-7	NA	CASSSPGQVSYEQYF	TGTGCCAGCAGCTCTCCGGGACAGGTCTCCTACGAGCAGTACTTC
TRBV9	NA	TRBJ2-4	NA	CASSVGVGGANSQYF	TGTGCCAGCAGCGTGGGGGTCGGGGGAGCAAACAGTCAGTACTTC
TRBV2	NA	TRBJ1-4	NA	CASRSGRGRTATNEKLFF	TGTGCCAGTAGAAGTGGCAGGGGCCGAACTGCAACTAATGAAAAACTGTTTTTT
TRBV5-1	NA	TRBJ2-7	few	CASSLASHYEQYF	TGCGCCAGCAGCTTGGCTAGTCACTACGAGCAGTACTTC
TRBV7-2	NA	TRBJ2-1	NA	CASRLGGFRDNEQFF	TGTGCCAGCAGGCTAGGGGGATTTAGGGACAATGAGCAGTTCTTC
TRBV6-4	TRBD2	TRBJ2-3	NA	CASSDLAGGPDTQYF	TGTGCCAGCAGTGACCTAGCGGGGGGGCCAGATACGCAGTATTTT
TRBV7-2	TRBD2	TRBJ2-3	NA	CASSVTGTRSLAQYF	TGTGCCAGCAGCGTGACCGGGACTAGGTCATTAGCGCAGTATTTT
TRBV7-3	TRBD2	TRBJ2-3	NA	CASSLLGPSGGAFDTQYF	TGTGCCAGCAGCCTCCTTGGCCCTAGCGGGGGGGCCTTCGATACGCAGTATTTT
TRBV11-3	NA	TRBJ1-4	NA	CASSFPRAPGSTNEKLFF	TGTGCCAGCAGCTTCCCCCGGGCCCCAGGGTCAACTAATGAAAAACTGTTTTTT
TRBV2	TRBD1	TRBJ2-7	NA	CASIKGQLSYEQYF	TGTGCCAGCATCAAGGGACAGCTTTCCTACGAGCAGTACTTC
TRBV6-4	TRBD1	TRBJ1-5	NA	CASSNRDRGNQPQHF	TGTGCCAGCAGTAACCGGGACAGGGGGAATCAGCCCCAGCATTTT
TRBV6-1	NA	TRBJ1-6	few	CASSESGRTVVFSPLHF	TGTGCCAGCAGTGAATCAGGGCGGACAGTGGTCTTTTCACCCCTCCACTTT
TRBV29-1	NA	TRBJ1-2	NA	CSVELQEANYGYTF	TGCAGCGTTGAGCTCCAGGAAGCTAACTATGGCTACACCTTC
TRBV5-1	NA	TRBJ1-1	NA	CASSDGRVNTEAFF	TGCGCCAGCAGCGACGGGAGAGTTAACACTGAAGCTTTCTTT
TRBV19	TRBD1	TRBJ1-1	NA	CASSILGQGNTEAFF	TGTGCCAGTAGTATATTGGGACAGGGGAACACTGAAGCTTTCTTT
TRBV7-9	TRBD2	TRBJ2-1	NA	CASSILAGGYNEQFF	TGTGCCAGCAGCATACTAGCGGGGGGATACAATGAGCAGTTCTTC
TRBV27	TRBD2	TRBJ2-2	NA	CASSFRTSGGRGELFF	TGTGCCAGCAGTTTCCGGACTAGCGGGGGGAGGGGGGAGCTGTTTTTT
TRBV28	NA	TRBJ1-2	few	CASREATGFYGYTF	TGTGCCAGCAGAGAGGCCACTGGCTTTTATGGCTACACCTTC
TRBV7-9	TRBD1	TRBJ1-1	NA	CASSLPGQGVSGNTEAFF	TGTGCCAGCAGCTTGCCGGGACAGGGGGTCTCCGGGAACACTGAAGCTTTCTTT
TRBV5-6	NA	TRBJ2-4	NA	CASSLEMDRSLAKNIQYF	TGTGCCAGCAGCTTGGAAATGGACAGATCACTAGCCAAAAACATTCAGTACTTC
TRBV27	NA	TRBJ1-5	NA	CASSRRQGNQPQHF	TGTGCCAGCAGTCGAAGACAGGGCAATCAGCCCCAGCATTTT
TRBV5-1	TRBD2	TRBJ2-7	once	CASSWTSGEAYEQYF	TGCGCCAGCAGCTGGACTAGCGGGGAAGCCTACGAGCAGTACTTC
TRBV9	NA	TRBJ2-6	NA	CASRRAGANVLTF	TGTGCCAGCCGACGGGCTGGGGCCAACGTCCTGACTTTC
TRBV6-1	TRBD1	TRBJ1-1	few	CASSDRQGAMNTEAFF	TGTGCCAGCAGTGACAGGCAGGGGGCCATGAACACTGAAGCTTTCTTT
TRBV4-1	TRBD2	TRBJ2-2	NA	CASSLLGGGNTGELFF	TGCGCCAGCAGCCTCCTCGGGGGGGGGAACACCGGGGAGCTGTTTTTT
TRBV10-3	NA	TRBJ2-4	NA	CATQGSGAKNSQYF	TGTGCCACCCAAGGGAGCGGAGCCAAAAACAGTCAGTACTTC
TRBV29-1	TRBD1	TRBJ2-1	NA	CSVLGQGNEQFF	TGCAGCGTTTTAGGACAGGGAAATGAGCAGTTCTTC
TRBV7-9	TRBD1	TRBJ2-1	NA	CASSFPGGEQFF	TGTGCCAGCAGCTTCCCAGGGGGTGAGCAGTTCTTC
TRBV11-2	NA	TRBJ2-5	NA	CASSSSGVQETQYF	TGTGCCAGCAGCTCTTCCGGGGTCCAAGAGACCCAGTACTTC
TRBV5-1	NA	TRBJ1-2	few	CASSEGGGLTYGYTF	TGCGCCAGCAGCGAAGGGGGGGGACTGACCTATGGCTACACCTTC
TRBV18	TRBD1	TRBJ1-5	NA	CASRTGAGYSNQPQHF	TGTGCCAGCCGGACAGGGGCGGGCTATAGCAATCAGCCCCAGCATTTT
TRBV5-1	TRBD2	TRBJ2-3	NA	CASSLVKLGRGDTQYF	TGCGCCAGCAGCTTGGTAAAACTAGGGCGGGGGGATACGCAGTATTTT
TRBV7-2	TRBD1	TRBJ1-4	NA	CASSGDRNEKLFF	TGTGCCAGCAGCGGGGACAGGAATGAAAAACTGTTTTTT
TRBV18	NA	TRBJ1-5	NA	CASSGQTNQPQHF	TGTGCCAGCTCCGGACAAACCAATCAGCCCCAGCATTTT